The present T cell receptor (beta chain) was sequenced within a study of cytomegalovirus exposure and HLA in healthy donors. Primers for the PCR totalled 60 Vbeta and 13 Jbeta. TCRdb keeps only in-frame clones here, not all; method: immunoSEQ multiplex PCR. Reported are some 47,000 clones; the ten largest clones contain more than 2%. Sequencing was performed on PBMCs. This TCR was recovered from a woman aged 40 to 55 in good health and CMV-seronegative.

CDR3 sequence reads: CASSRMDLGRGYTF. CDR3 coding DNA: TGTGCCAGCTCACGGATGGATCTGGGGAGGGGCTACACCTTC. The J gene is TRBJ1-2, the V gene TRBV18; no reliable D call. This CDR3 contains 14 residues. The V gene's germline CDR1 is KGHSH and CDR2 LQKENI. Trimming shortened V by 4 bases and J by 8 bases, and 17 bases separated the two germline ends.